This T cell receptor beta chain appears in the sequencing data of a study of regulatory T cells in long-lasting Graves disease. Overall study findings and caveats: When disease was persistent, TRBV28, TRBJ1-2 and TRBJ2-5 were the favored segments.

The time point: persistent/refractory GD, antithyroid drugs over 5 years with positive TRAb. Scientists built the TCR library using RNA that was extracted from PBMCs. Libraries of TCR beta came from iRepertoire HTBI primers plus Arm-PCR of CDR3 regions. TCRdb fed the multiplex PCR reads into MiXCR, producing one record per CDR3 protein. The table records 500,000 to 700,000 distinct CDR3 sequences, about 32% of them present only once. On this clonotype itself: Its target is unknown.

V was pared by 3 bases and J by 4 bases, with 13 bases between. The CDR3 totals 14 residues. CDR1 MNHEY and CDR2 SMNVEV come from the germline V gene (reference sequence). The sample consisted of peripheral blood mononuclear cells (PBMCs), taken when the disease was refractory, from a patient treated with antithyroid drugs. The chain combines TRBV27 with TRBJ2-7; D is unclear. The source is a female donor with Graves disease. For the CDR3, the DNA is TGTGCCAGCAGTTTGAGCGCCACCCCTTACGAGCAGTACTTC. Translating it yields CASSLSATPYEQYF.